This TCR beta chain was identified in a study of T-cell reconstitution after alpha-beta-depleted transplantation in children. Unique molecular identifiers were used in preparing the TCRbeta library. From the PCR reads, TCRdb called clonotypes with MiXCR, one entry per CDR3 protein. The sample carries about 110,000 distinct CDR3 sequences, 6.4% recorded once. This clonotype was counted many times. The CDR3 totals 14 residues. Trimming took off 3 bases at V and 2 bases at J, with 14 bases between the two ends. Looked up from germline, CDR1 is DFQATT and CDR2 is SNEGSKA (reference sequence). The clonotype comes from a male patient aged 2 to 9 who had a stem cell transplant for acute lymphoblastic leukemia, so the T cells may come from the graft donor. The material sequenced was PBMCs, mostly from graft donor cells, taken 360 days after TCRalphabeta/CD19-depleted stem cell transplant. This chain links TRBV20-1 with TRBJ2-7; D possibly corresponds to TRBD1 (5 bases). CDR3 loop: CSASGQGRPYEQYF. CDR3 bases: TGCAGTGCTAGCGGCCAGGGTAGGCCCTACGAGCAGTACTTC.